The subject of this entry is one TCR beta chain. Its cognate antigen has yet to be identified. Per-nucleotide qualities are absent, and no much larger clonotype sits a single base away. Here V drops 2 bases and J drops 6 bases, and the junction holds 13 bases not matched to any gene. CDR1 and CDR2 are drawn from the germline V gene: MRHNA, SNTAGT. The CDR3 measures 18 amino acids from cysteine to phenylalanine. Only the CDR3 DNA stays, 54 bases, in frame from base 1. The immunoSEQ Assay, a bias-controlled multiplex PCR, was used to amplify TCRbeta CDR3 regions from genomic DNA. Regarding the original processing steps: The number of nucleated cells in each sample was estimated by amplification of reference gene primers within the assay. To quantify the absolute abundance of each unique TCRbeta CDR3 rearrangement, sequence reads were collapsed and filtered. For each sample, productive Simpson clonality was calculated as the square root of Simpson's diversity index across productive rearrangements. Drawn from immuneACCESS, this table holds only the in-frame rearrangements with V and J called that TCRdb kept. Clones are partly lost; checked studies trace under half to an unresolved V gene and leave the rest unexplained. D and trimming were read from the DNA, whereas the V and J calls and clone size are those reported in that table. Within this sample are around 220,000 clones, with about 88% of them counted one time only. 2.1% of the sample comes from the top ten.

Another Seattle source contributed samples from volunteer blood donors who had recovered from COVID-19. The collaborating institutions used their own protocols to collect whole blood in K2EDTA tubes. For TCRbeta analysis, collaborator samples were shipped as frozen whole blood, as isolated PBMCs, or as DNA extracted from either sample type. These data come from a study of blood T cell repertoires in COVID-19 (TCRdb year 2020). The study in broad terms: Collaborator samples came from the United States, Italy and Spain and covered acute and convalescent phases of COVID-19. The prospective study material was composed of cDNA or gDNA derived from T cells, B-cell-depleted T cells, or PBMCs. The dataset comprised deeply sampled blood TCRbeta repertoires from subjects exposed to, actively infected with, or recovered from COVID-19. The repertoires were released in a freely available public database meant as a resource for research on the immune response to SARS-CoV-2. Samples were obtained from the ongoing ImmuneRACE study (first 160 participants) and from 1,254 subjects provided by 6 global collaborators. Sample metadata almost always included a de-identified subject ID, COVID-19 status, age in years and sex. HLA class I and class II types, where available, came from metadata supplied by the sample provider rather than from assay-based typing.

What the work shows at the level of the full study, not this receptor alone: How much clinical and demographic metadata was included differed by source and by participant, and the metadata was provided uncurated.

The sequence joins TRBV6-4 to TRBJ2-2; the central 9 bases match TRBD2. This TCR was recovered from a middle-aged woman who had recovered from COVID-19. Input material: peripheral blood. The bases are TGTGCCAGCAGTGACGCTCGCGATAGCGGGAGTTGGGCCGGGGAGCTGTTTTTT. Its coded protein is CASSDARDSGSWAGELFF.